Listed below are T cell receptor beta chains from one sample, sequenced in a study of CD8 T cells in Susac syndrome. Each CDR3 protein is one row after TCRdb ran MiXCR on the immunoSEQ multiplex PCR reads. The table includes 45,000 to 55,000 distinct CDR3 sequences, 93% detected once. The sample taken for sequencing was CD8+ T cells from PBMCs. These receptors all come from a human donor in good health. Each CDR3 is given with its conserved first and last residue.

V,CDR3
TRBV5-1,CASSPLAGDYNEQFF
TRBV14,CASSQEVGASEEEQFF
TRBV29-1,CSVETFDEQYF
TRBV29-1,CSAAGGTAHYSGRTDTQYF
TRBV20-1,CSARDLWSGGWYGYTF
TRBV5-1,CASSFVAGGFNEQYF
TRBV20-1,CSASLGYEQYF
TRBV27,CASRVGARYEQYF
TRBV29-1,CSVGSGLASDTQYF
TRBV27,CASSPGQGKAQYF
TRBV19,CASIGWTNTGELFF
TRBV28,CASSLGTVTGQPQHF
TRBV28,CASRGLADYNEQFF
TRBV6-5,CASSYSISLEGTDTQYF
TRBV5-1,CASSLYPGEYEQYF
TRBV27,CASSLSTSGIYNEQFF
TRBV13,CASSLGLAAYEQYF
TRBV2,CASSDLSAGANVLTF
TRBV24-1,CATMGTSGAYEQFF
TRBV12-3/TRBV12-4,CASSGLAGRYNEQFF
TRBV27,CASSLSSLSEAFF
TRBV23-1,CASSQGGTVSSTDTQYF
TRBV7-8,CASSRSRGGVYYGYTF
TRBV27,CASRTGGSGNTIYF
TRBV4-1,CASSQSAGVTDTQYF
TRBV9,CASSATGTEAFF
TRBV27,CASSFSGQVYEQYF
TRBV12-3/TRBV12-4,CASTHQYTYNEQFF
TRBV5-6,CASSFGGLSYEQYF
TRBV6-1,CASSTGLAGGSNYEQYF
TRBV4-1,CASSTATGIYYEQYF